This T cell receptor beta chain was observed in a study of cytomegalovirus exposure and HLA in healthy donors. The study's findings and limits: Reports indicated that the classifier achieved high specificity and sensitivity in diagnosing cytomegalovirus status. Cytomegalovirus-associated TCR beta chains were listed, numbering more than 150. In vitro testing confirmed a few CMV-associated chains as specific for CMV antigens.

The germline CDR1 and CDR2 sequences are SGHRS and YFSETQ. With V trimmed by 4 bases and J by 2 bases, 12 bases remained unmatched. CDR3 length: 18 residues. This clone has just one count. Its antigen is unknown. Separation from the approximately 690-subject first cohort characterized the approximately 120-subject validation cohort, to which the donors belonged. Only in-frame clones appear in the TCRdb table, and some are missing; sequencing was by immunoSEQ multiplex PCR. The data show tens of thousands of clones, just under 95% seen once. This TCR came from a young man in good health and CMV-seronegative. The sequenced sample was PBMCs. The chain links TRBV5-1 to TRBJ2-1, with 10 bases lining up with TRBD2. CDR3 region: CASSPGTSDEAAYNEQFF. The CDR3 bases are TGCGCCAGCAGCCCCGGGACTAGCGATGAAGCCGCCTACAATGAGCAGTTCTTC.